This T cell receptor beta chain was identified in a study of T cell repertoires in cytomegalovirus infection. Study overall: Matching HLA type and CMV infection were both indicated by public TCR beta signatures.

CDR1 and CDR2 from the germline V gene are SEHNR and FQNEAQ (reference sequence). The CDR3 length is 15 residues. V lost 0 bases, J lost 4 bases, and 2 bases stayed unmatched. TCRdb reanalysed the reads using MiXCR and keeps one entry per CDR3 protein. The data hold about 900,000 distinct CDR3 sequences, with roughly a third observed a single time. Notes on the study in general: Cumulative public TCR beta family frequency identified carriers of CMV plus the relevant HLA. Clonotypes of TCR beta that were HLA-C-restricted and CMV-specific dominated the ex vivo response.

This clonotype was recorded a few times. What it recognizes is unknown. This clonotype was sampled from a human donor in good health (CMV status not recorded). Some clones in this sample may be carry-over from other donors' samples. Sequenced here: cultured CD8+ T cells from PBMCs, sampled from culture after CMV antigen stimulation. The V gene is TRBV7-9, the J gene TRBJ1-2; 10 bases map to TRBD1. The CDR3 region is CASSLAGQGTYGYTF. The CDR3 DNA sequence: TGTGCCAGCAGCTTAGCGGGACAGGGGACCTATGGCTACACCTTC.